This is a list of T cell receptor beta chains from one sample in a study of shared clonotypes between healthy human individuals. Only in-frame clones appear in the TCRdb table, and some are missing; sequencing was by immunoSEQ multiplex PCR. This sample has 2 million to 2.5 million clones, with 85% to 95% found just once. What was sequenced was naive CD4+ T cells from PBMCs. These receptors were obtained from a man aged 18-30 years in good health. Some clones in this sample may be carry-over from other donors' samples. The CDR3 runs from the conserved cysteine through the conserved F or W. The D gene is left open where the match is weak. Size is stated for part of the rows, as once, few or many counts, or as a class when the clone is expanded.

CDR3	DNA	D	J	size	V
CATSAGTGEEKLFF	TGTGCCACCTCGGCGGGGACAGGGGAGGAAAAACTGTTTTTT	TRBD1	TRBJ1-4	-	TRBV28
CASSPGRWDTQYF	TGTGCCAGCAGCCCCGGACGGTGGGATACGCAGTATTTT	-	TRBJ2-3	-	TRBV11-3
CASGAGRGTGNQPQHF	TGTGCCAGCGGAGCGGGACGGGGAACGGGCAATCAGCCCCAGCATTTT	-	TRBJ1-5	-	TRBV2
CASSPPGLAGVTGELFF	TGCGCCAGCAGCCCCCCCGGACTAGCGGGAGTTACCGGGGAGCTGTTTTTT	TRBD2	TRBJ2-2	-	TRBV5-1
CSVYLGQSNEKLFF	TGCAGCGTTTACCTGGGACAGTCTAATGAAAAACTGTTTTTT	TRBD1	TRBJ1-4	-	TRBV29-1
CASSLSGSRTDTQYF	TGTGCCAGCAGCTTAAGTGGGAGCCGTACAGATACGCAGTATTTT	-	TRBJ2-3	-	TRBV7-3
CASSLSLAGGPLDTQYF	TGTGCCAGCAGCTTGAGTCTAGCGGGAGGGCCGTTAGATACGCAGTATTTT	TRBD2	TRBJ2-3	-	TRBV5-4
CASSLGPIYNYGYTF	TGTGCCAGCAGTTTGGGCCCGATTTATAACTATGGCTACACCTTC	-	TRBJ1-2	-	TRBV11-2
CASIQPGLLYSQYF	TGTGCCAGCATACAACCGGGACTACTCTATTCGCAGTATTTT	TRBD2	TRBJ2-3	once	TRBV28
CASSLSPEINEKLFF	TGCGCCAGCAGCCTCTCGCCAGAAATTAATGAAAAACTGTTTTTT	-	TRBJ1-4	-	TRBV5-1
CASSLSTGGAVRPQHF	TGTGCCAGCAGTTTATCGACGGGGGGCGCGGTTCGGCCCCAGCATTTT	-	TRBJ1-5	-	TRBV27
CASKTQVMNTEAFF	TGTGCCAGCAAGACCCAGGTCATGAACACTGAAGCTTTCTTT	-	TRBJ1-1	-	TRBV2
CSARQETQYF	TGCAGTGCTCGTCAGGAGACCCAGTACTTC	-	TRBJ2-5	-	TRBV20-1
CASSAAGTATYEQYF	TGTGCCAGCAGCGCAGCCGGGACAGCGACCTACGAGCAGTACTTC	TRBD1	TRBJ2-7	-	TRBV9
CASSLGASGGNIQYF	TGTGCCAGCAGCTTAGGGGCTAGCGGAGGAAACATTCAGTACTTC	TRBD2	TRBJ2-4	-	TRBV7-9
CASSQDGAGQKLFF	TGTGCCAGCAGCCAAGATGGGGCAGGTCAAAAACTGTTTTTT	-	TRBJ1-4	-	TRBV14
CASSSTGANNYNEQFF	TGTGCCAGCAGTTCGACAGGGGCCAATAACTACAATGAGCAGTTCTTC	TRBD1	TRBJ2-1	-	TRBV28
CASSFMVETYEQYF	TGTGCCAGCAGCTTTATGGTCGAGACCTACGAGCAGTACTTC	-	TRBJ2-7	-	TRBV7-2
CASSLRGETQYF	TGTGCCAGCAGCTTGAGGGGGGAGACCCAGTACTTC	-	TRBJ2-5	-	TRBV7-9
CASSVSLRQGISTDTQYF	TGTGCCAGCAGCGTCTCCCTGAGGCAGGGGATTAGCACAGATACGCAGTATTTT	-	TRBJ2-3	-	TRBV9
CASSRLASGRLGWDEQYF	TGTGCCAGCAGCCGTTTGGCTAGCGGGAGACTGGGTTGGGACGAGCAGTACTTC	TRBD2	TRBJ2-7	-	TRBV7-6
CASSLGGGETQYF	TGCGCCAGCAGCTTGGGAGGGGGAGAGACCCAGTACTTC	-	TRBJ2-5	-	TRBV5-1
CASTFATSGRFYEQYF	TGTGCCAGCACCTTCGCGACTAGCGGGAGGTTCTACGAGCAGTACTTC	TRBD2	TRBJ2-7	-	TRBV6-4
CASSLASAGGASYNEQFF	TGTGCCAGCAGCTTAGCTTCGGCGGGAGGGGCCTCCTACAATGAGCAGTTCTTC	TRBD2	TRBJ2-1	-	TRBV7-6
CASSRQLAGGLPSPPDTQYF	TGCGCCAGCAGCCGCCAACTAGCGGGAGGGCTTCCAAGCCCGCCAGATACGCAGTATTTT	TRBD2	TRBJ2-3	-	TRBV4-3
CASSLVEGVPPLFSYNEQFF	TGCGCCAGCAGCTTGGTAGAGGGGGTCCCCCCCCTTTTCTCCTACAATGAGCAGTTCTTC	-	TRBJ2-1	-	TRBV5-1
CAISDGQTETNEKLFF	TGTGCCATCAGTGATGGTCAGACGGAAACTAATGAAAAACTGTTTTTT	-	TRBJ1-4	-	TRBV10-3
CASSGLGNEQYF	TGTGCCAGTAGTGGGTTGGGTAACGAGCAGTACTTC	-	TRBJ2-7	-	TRBV19
CASSGTAGTGHNEQFF	TGTGCCAGCAGCGGAACCGCCGGGACAGGACACAATGAGCAGTTCTTC	TRBD1	TRBJ2-1	-	TRBV11-3
CASSLPRLAGGPDTQYF	TGCGCCAGCAGCTTACCGAGACTAGCGGGAGGCCCAGATACGCAGTATTTT	TRBD2	TRBJ2-3	once	TRBV5-1
CASSPLITPGNTIYF	TGCGCCAGCAGCCCGTTAATCACTCCTGGAAACACCATATATTTT	-	TRBJ1-3	-	TRBV4-1
CASCIDRAAGELFF	TGTGCCAGCTGCATCGACAGGGCGGCCGGGGAGCTGTTTTTT	TRBD1	TRBJ2-2	-	TRBV2
CASSPGQGARNQPQHF	TGCGCCAGCAGCCCAGGACAGGGGGCAAGGAATCAGCCCCAGCATTTT	TRBD1	TRBJ1-5	few	TRBV4-1
CASSSTSGRGTDTQYF	TGTGCCAGCAGCTCTACTAGCGGGAGGGGCACAGATACGCAGTATTTT	TRBD2	TRBJ2-3	-	TRBV7-3
CASSVPGTPITGELFF	TGTGCCAGCAGCGTCCCCGGGACCCCAATAACCGGGGAGCTGTTTTTT	-	TRBJ2-2	-	TRBV9
CAWSVGGDTEAFF	TGTGCCTGGAGTGTGGGGGGCGACACTGAAGCTTTCTTT	-	TRBJ1-1	-	TRBV30
CASSPWGGQMNTEAFF	TGTGCCAGCAGCCCATGGGGGGGGCAGATGAACACTGAAGCTTTCTTT	-	TRBJ1-1	-	TRBV7-2
CASSPRQGDMNTEAFF	TGTGCCAGCTCACCTCGACAGGGAGATATGAACACTGAAGCTTTCTTT	TRBD1	TRBJ1-1	-	TRBV18
CASSEQGWIWQPQHF	TGTGCCAGCAGTGAACAAGGGTGGATATGGCAGCCCCAGCATTTT	-	TRBJ1-5	-	TRBV2
CASSFGGNEVSGEQYF	TGTGCCAGCAGTTTCGGAGGGAACGAAGTCTCGGGGGAGCAGTACTTC	-	TRBJ2-7	-	TRBV11-3
CASSLESGGEQYF	TGTGCCAGCAGCTTGGAGTCCGGTGGGGAGCAGTACTTC	-	TRBJ2-7	-	TRBV5-4
CASSRGFGWDEQYF	TGTGCCAGCAGCCGCGGATTTGGGTGGGACGAGCAGTACTTC	-	TRBJ2-7	-	TRBV7-9
CAGGTANTGELFF	TGTGCCGGGGGGACAGCGAACACCGGGGAGCTGTTTTTT	-	TRBJ2-2	-	TRBV5-4
CASSLIGTSGDEQFF	TGCGCCAGCAGCTTGATCGGGACTAGCGGGGATGAGCAGTTCTTC	TRBD2	TRBJ2-1	-	TRBV5-1
CASKPGGLQETQYF	TGTGCCAGCAAGCCGGGAGGACTACAAGAGACCCAGTACTTC	TRBD2	TRBJ2-5	-	TRBV28
CATKSGDQPQHF	TGTGCCACCAAATCGGGAGATCAGCCCCAGCATTTT	-	TRBJ1-5	-	TRBV19
CASSRETPVNTIYF	TGTGCCAGCAGCCGGGAAACGCCAGTAAACACCATATATTTT	-	TRBJ1-3	-	TRBV4-2
CASSTIMGTGDSYNEQFF	TGTGCCAGTAGTACAATTATGGGGACAGGGGACTCCTACAATGAGCAGTTCTTC	TRBD1	TRBJ2-1	-	TRBV19
CASSLPTSGSTDTQYF	TGTGCCAGCAGCTTACCGACTAGCGGGAGCACAGATACGCAGTATTTT	TRBD2	TRBJ2-3	-	TRBV11-1
CASSEGIPEQYF	TGTGCCAGCAGTGAAGGGATTCCCGAGCAGTACTTC	-	TRBJ2-7	-	TRBV6-1
CASSKRTESYEQYF	TGTGCCAGCAGTAAGAGGACAGAATCCTACGAGCAGTACTTC	-	TRBJ2-7	-	TRBV6-1
CASASARVETQYF	TGTGCCAGCGCGAGTGCCAGGGTGGAGACCCAGTACTTC	-	TRBJ2-5	-	TRBV9